In this sample, the clone carrying this T cell receptor (beta chain) turned up a few times. What it binds is not known. This entry comes from a study of type 1 regulatory T cells. Study summary: T-allo10 is a Tr1-enriched, alloantigen-specific CD4 T cell product made in vitro. Whole-study findings and limits: Tr1 cells had a more restricted TCR repertoire than non-Tr1 cells.

TCRdb re-derived calls from the reads in MiXCR, one entry per CDR3 protein. The data show under 75,000 distinct CDR3 sequences, more than 20% seen once. The length of the CDR3 is 13 residues. V lost 8 bases and J lost 2, with 11 bases in between. From germline, CDR1 is KGHDR and CDR2 SFDVKD. The chain has TRBV24-1 and TRBJ1-1, with a tentative D call TRBD1 (6 bases). This TCR came from a human donor in good health. The specimen was cultured type 1 regulatory T (Tr1) cells, either the whole culture or a sorted fraction (not recorded which). DNA of the CDR3: TGTGCCACCAAGAACAGGGCCAACACTGAAGCTTTCTTT. It codes for CATKNRANTEAFF.